This entry features one TCR beta chain sequence. Antigen: not known. This sample is drawn from a study of T-cell reconstitution after alpha-beta-depleted transplantation in children. Study findings and constraints: Expanded clones from the graft, numbering several hundred, reportedly supplied alpha-beta T cells about two months after transplant. T-cell numbers and diversity one year post-transplant derived largely from freshly generated T cells. Diversity of TCRbeta at day 60 was high in some patients, arising from surviving recipient T cells and thymic progenitors.

Researchers prepared the TCRbeta library using unique molecular identifiers, the study reports. TCRdb analysed the PCR reads with MiXCR anew, one entry per CDR3 protein. In the table there are 450,000 to 700,000 distinct CDR3 sequences, 25% to 30% of which are singletons. V lost 3 bases and J lost 7, with 10 bases in between. The length of the CDR3 is 12 residues. CDR1 is SNHLY, CDR2 FYNNEI, per germline. This sequence originates from a boy in the first two years of life with Wiskott-Aldrich syndrome, due to receive a stem cell transplant. The material sequenced was PBMCs, taken before TCRalphabeta/CD19-depleted stem cell transplant. The V and J genes are TRBV2 and TRBJ2-7; D is undetermined. CDR3 region: CASSELAREQYF. The CDR3, as DNA: TGTGCCAGCAGTGAGTTAGCCAGGGAGCAGTACTTC. The variable domain in full, completed from reference TRBV2 and TRBJ2-7, reads EPEVTQTPSHQVTQMGQEVILRCVPISNHLYFYWYRQILGQKVEFLVSFYNNEISEKSEIFDDQFSVERPDGSNFTLKIRSTKLEDSAMYFCASSELAREQYFGPGTRLTVT.